This T cell receptor beta chain was profiled in a study of CD8 T cells in ankylosing spondylitis. Regarding this clonotype: What it binds is not known.

Study findings and constraints: Seemingly distinctive of ankylosing spondylitis blood was a TCR beta motif formed by eight highly homologous variants.

Via MiXCR, TCRdb re-called the 5' RACE reads, giving one row per CDR3 protein. The sample includes over 600,000 distinct CDR3 sequences, roughly 20% of them seen just once. Per the germline V gene, CDR1 is ENHRY and CDR2 is SYGVKD. The CDR3 has 13 amino acids. V gave up 7 bases and J gave up 4 bases; unmatched junction bases: 2. This TCR derives from a male donor with ankylosing spondylitis. The sequenced sample was blood, either unsorted or a sorted T cell fraction (not recorded which). The chain employs TRBV10-3 and TRBJ2-2; 8 bases agree with TRBD1. CDR3 sequence: CAIKDRATGELFF. CDR3 DNA sequence: TGTGCCATCAAGGACAGGGCCACCGGGGAGCTGTTTTTT.